These 10 T cell receptor beta chains originate from one sample sequenced in a study of blood T cell repertoires in COVID-19. Libraries were prepared by immunoSEQ multiplex PCR; TCRdb keeps only in-frame clonotypes and omits some of them. The profile covers 150,000 to 200,000 clones, with 82% appearing a single time and about 8% taken by the ten largest. Input material: peripheral blood. The receptor source for this set is a woman aged 60-75 years with COVID-19, enrolled during active disease.

The chain links TRBV3-1 (or the pseudogene TRBV3-2) to TRBJ2-5, with D possibly being TRBD2 (5 bases). CDR1 and CDR2 (germline): LGHDT, YNNKEL (reference sequence). The CDR3 has 12 amino acids. V dropped 5 bases and J dropped 5 bases, with 9 bases sitting between them. The CDR3 reads CASSSERETQYF. CDR3 DNA: TGTGCCAGCAGCTCAGAGCGGGAGACCCAGTACTTC.

J is TRBJ1-5 and V is TRBV28, with TRBD1 matching 11 bases. Germline values: CDR1 MDHEN, CDR2 SYDVKM. The CDR3 spans 15 residues. The J segment lost 6 bases and the V segment lost 5 bases, leaving 6 bases of the junction unmatched. The CDR3 coding sequence is TGTGCCAGCAGTGGCCGGACAGGGGGCTCTCAGCCCCAGCATTTT. It translates to CASSGRTGGSQPQHF. Filled out from reference TRBV28 and TRBJ1-5, the complete variable domain reads DVKVTQSSRYLVKRTGEKVFLECVQDMDHENMFWYRQDPGLGLRLIYFSYDVKMKEKGDIPEGYSVSREKKERFSLILESASTNQTSMYLCASSGRTGGSQPQHFGDGTRLSIL.

V usage is TRBV10-3 and J usage is TRBJ2-5; 11 bases are shared with TRBD1. Per the germline V gene, CDR1 is ENHRY and CDR2 is SYGVKD. This CDR3 contains 14 residues. After removal of 6 bases from V and 5 bases from J, the junction contained 5 bases not matched to a gene. The CDR3: CAISGQGARETQYF. The CDR3 DNA is TGTGCCATCAGCGGACAGGGGGCGCGGGAGACCCAGTACTTC.

This chain links TRBV28 with TRBJ2-1, with a possible D match to TRBD1 (6 bases). In germline, CDR1 is MDHEN, CDR2 SYDVKM. V was trimmed by 4 bases and J by 2 bases, leaving 15 bases between them. The CDR3 is 16 amino acids. The CDR3 DNA reads TGTGCCAGCAGTTCTTTTCAGGGGAGCACCTACAATGAGCAGTTCTTC. The encoded protein is CASSSFQGSTYNEQFF.

The V call is TRBV7-8, the J call TRBJ1-2; D call uncertain. Germline V gene lookup returns CDR1 SGHVS and CDR2 FQNEAQ. The CDR3 covers 15 residues. Trimming pared 1 base from V and 8 bases from J, leaving 17 bases between. The CDR3 region is CASSLEHGSFGGYTF. The CDR3 DNA sequence: TGTGCCAGCAGCTTAGAGCACGGATCCTTCGGGGGCTACACCTTC.

This clone has only a few counts. The chain recombines TRBV14 with TRBJ2-1; maybe TRBD2 (7 bases). Germline CDR1 is SGHDN and CDR2 is FVKESK. Trimming removed 4 bases at V and 4 bases at J, with 17 bases between. The CDR3 totals 16 residues. The CDR3 is CASSPTWGGSYNEQFF. The CDR3 bases are TGTGCCAGCAGCCCCACCTGGGGGGGCTCTTACAATGAGCAGTTCTTC.

This clone showed up just a few times. This chain joins TRBV10-3 and TRBJ2-7; 10 nucleotides agree with TRBD2. The V and J ends lost 0 bases and 6 bases, in that order; junction bases with no gene match: 11. The germline gives CDR1 ENHRY, CDR2 SYGVKD. The CDR3 length is 17 residues. The CDR3 is CAISESGRTSGEPEQYF. CDR3 DNA sequence: TGTGCCATCAGTGAGTCGGGTAGGACTAGCGGAGAACCCGAGCAGTACTTC.

The rearrangement uses TRBV5-1 and TRBJ1-2; TRBD1 matches at 10 bases. Germline V gene lookup returns CDR1 SGHRS and CDR2 YFSETQ. V lost 5 bases to trimming and J lost 6 bases; unmatched junction nucleotides: 4. The CDR3 has 13 amino acids. DNA of the CDR3: TGCGCCAGCAGGGGAGGGACAGGGGATGGCTACACCTTC. Translated, it gives CASRGGTGDGYTF. The entire variable domain, with the rest obtained from reference TRBV5-1 and TRBJ1-2, is as follows: KAGVTQTPRYLIKTRGQQVTLSCSPISGHRSVSWYQQTPGQGLQFLFEYFSETQRNKGNFPGRFSGRQFSNSRSEMNVSTLELGDSALYLCASRGGTGDGYTFGSGTRLTVV.

V usage is TRBV18 and J usage is TRBJ1-5; D might be TRBD1 (6 bases). The CDR3 consists of 13 residues. The V gene lost 4 bases and the J gene lost 6 bases, with 10 bases spanning the gap. Germline V gene data show CDR1 as KGHSH and CDR2 as LQKENI. This chain's CDR3 is CASSLTGRQPQHF. The CDR3 DNA is TGTGCCAGCTCACTGACAGGACGTCAGCCCCAGCATTTT. The variable domain in full, completed from reference TRBV18 and TRBJ1-5, reads NAGVMQNPRHLVRRRGQEARLRCSPMKGHSHVYWYRQLPEEGLKFMVYLQKENIIDESGMPKERFSAEFPKEGPSILRIQQVVRGDSAAYFCASSLTGRQPQHFGDGTRLSIL.

The CDR3, as DNA: TGTGCCAGCAGCTCAGGACTAGCGGGAAACACAGATACGCAGTATTTT. Translated: CASSSGLAGNTDTQYF. The rearrangement links TRBV11-3 to TRBJ2-3, with 12 bases that match TRBD2. With V trimmed by 4 bases and J by 2 bases, 4 bases remained unmatched. CDR1 is SGHNT, CDR2 YENEEA, per germline. This CDR3 spans 16 amino acids.